This T cell receptor (beta chain) was captured by sequencing in a study of control samples from healthy donors and cancer patients. Only in-frame clones appear in the TCRdb table, and some are missing; sequencing was by immunoSEQ multiplex PCR. The sample shows approximately 15,000 clones, 80% to 90% of them seen only once. CDR1 and CDR2 (germline): SNHLY, FYNNEI. The ends were cut back, 8 bases at V and 4 bases at J, with 14 bases in the middle. The CDR3 consists of 13 residues. V is TRBV2 and J is TRBJ1-1; no clear D. The sequence was obtained from a woman in her seventies with colorectal cancer. The source material was PBMCs. DNA for the CDR3: TGTGCCAGCGACTGGGAATGGGGCACTGAAGCTTTCTTT. It specifies CASDWEWGTEAFF.